The 25 T cell receptor beta chains below were found in one sample sequenced in a study of blood T cell repertoires in COVID-19. TCRdb keeps only in-frame clones here, not all; method: immunoSEQ multiplex PCR. The sample has a few hundred thousand clones; around 89% are singletons. Sequenced input: PBMCs or T cells enriched from blood (not recorded which). These receptors came from a woman in her forties who had recovered from COVID-19.

The rearrangement uses TRBV5-4 and TRBJ1-2, with D possibly being TRBD1 (6 bases). Trimming took off 0 bases at V and 8 bases at J, with 20 bases between the two ends. Germline CDR1 and CDR2: SGHNT and YYREEE (reference sequence). The CDR3 runs to 16 residues. The CDR3 sequence is CASSLALAGEYGGYTF. CDR3 DNA: TGTGCCAGCAGCTTGGCTTTGGCAGGGGAGTATGGGGGCTACACCTTC.

The chain employs TRBV5-1 and TRBJ2-1, with TRBD2 identical over 10 bases. Germline trimming cut 3 bases from V and 2 bases from J; bases unmatched to any gene: 5. Germline V gene sequence: CDR1 SGHRS, CDR2 YFSETQ. The CDR3 is 16 residues long. The CDR3: CASSSATSGTYNEQFF. Here the CDR3 DNA reads TGCGCCAGCAGCTCAGCTACTAGCGGGACCTACAATGAGCAGTTCTTC.

This chain joins TRBV5-1 and TRBJ2-7; TRBD1 is a possible D gene (6 bases). The CDR3 extends over 15 amino acids. Looked up from germline, CDR1 is SGHRS and CDR2 is YFSETQ. Trimming removed 3 bases from V and 3 bases from J, with 16 bases in between. CDR3 loop: CASSSQPRDNYEQYF. CDR3 coding DNA: TGCGCCAGCAGCTCACAACCCCGGGACAACTACGAGCAGTACTTC.

V usage is TRBV5-1 and J usage is TRBJ2-2; 7 bases are a match to TRBD2. J lost 5 bases, V lost 5 bases, and 3 bases had no gene match. The V gene's germline CDR1 is SGHRS and CDR2 YFSETQ. CDR3 length: 13 amino acids. The DNA for the CDR3 is TGCGCCAGCAGTGGGAGGGCTACCGGGGAGCTGTTTTTT. This translates into CASSGRATGELFF.

The genes are TRBV19 and TRBJ1-4; a possible D gene is TRBD1 (6 bases). This CDR3 contains 15 residues. V was clipped by 6 bases and J by 3 bases, with 14 bases between them. Germline CDR1 is LNHDA and CDR2 is SQIVND (reference sequence). CDR3 nucleotide sequence: TGTGCCAGTAGCCCGTCAGGGGTACCTAATGAAAAACTGTTTTTT. Its protein product is CASSPSGVPNEKLFF.

Worth noting for this clone: This same CDR3 is encoded by further DNA sequences in the sample. V is TRBV7-3 and J is TRBJ2-3; 7 bases are a match to TRBD1. CDR3 length: 14 amino acids. V was pared by 5 bases and J by 2 bases, with 4 bases of the junction left unmatched. Germline assignment: CDR1 SGHTA and CDR2 FQGTGA. CDR3 sequence: CASSRDRATDTQYF. DNA for the CDR3: TGTGCCAGCAGCCGGGACAGAGCCACAGATACGCAGTATTTT.

This chain joins TRBV11-3 and TRBJ2-2, with 14 positions matching TRBD2. Unmatched junction bases numbered 3, after V lost 2 bases and J lost 7 bases. This CDR3 has 16 residues. Germline-derived CDR1 and CDR2 are SGHNT and YENEEA. CDR3 sequence reads: CASSLSGTSGSGELFF. The DNA of the CDR3 is TGTGCCAGCAGCTTAAGCGGGACTAGCGGGAGCGGGGAGCTGTTTTTT.

The CDR3 DNA sequence: TGTGCCAGCAGCCCCGAGACTATCGTCCAGGAGCAGTTCTTC. It specifies CASSPETIVQEQFF. This chain connects TRBV9 to TRBJ2-1, with TRBD2 as a possible D gene (5 bases). V lost 4 bases, J lost 10 bases, and 18 bases lay in between. This CDR3 contains 14 residues. CDR1 and CDR2 from the germline V gene are SGDLS and YYNGEE.

The J gene is TRBJ1-5, the V gene TRBV10-3; D is possibly TRBD1 (5 bases). Trimming cost V 2 bases and J 0 bases, with 8 bases left between them. CDR3 length equals 15 residues. Germline V lookup: CDR1 ENHRY, CDR2 SYGVKD. CDR3 residues: CAISEGGYSNQPQHF. DNA of the CDR3: TGTGCCATCAGTGAGGGGGGGTATAGCAATCAGCCCCAGCATTTT.

CDR3 nucleotides: TGCGCCAGCAGTCTGAGGGAGCCAAACACCGGGGAGCTGTTTTTT. It encodes CASSLREPNTGELFF. The gene calls are TRBV5-1 and TRBJ2-2; TRBD2 might be the D (5 bases). The V end was cut by 5 bases, the J end by 2 bases, with 13 bases between. The CDR3 runs to 15 residues. CDR1 is SGHRS, CDR2 YFSETQ, per germline.

This chain connects TRBV15 to TRBJ2-4, with D possibly matching TRBD2 (6 bases). This CDR3 has 21 amino acids. CDR1 and CDR2 (germline): LNHNV, YYDKDF (reference sequence). V was pared by 0 bases and J by 1 base, with 25 bases between. The CDR3 here is CATSRDVNSGGTRGAKNIQYF. CDR3 coding DNA: TGTGCCACCAGCAGAGATGTTAACTCCGGAGGGACTCGAGGGGCCAAAAACATTCAGTACTTC.

CDR3 sequence reads: CASRIRARDIYGYTF. DNA for the CDR3: TGTGCCAGCAGGATACGGGCCAGGGACATCTATGGCTACACCTTC. This rearrangement joins TRBV5-6 to TRBJ1-2, with D maybe TRBD1 (6 bases). This CDR3 is 15 amino acids long. The V end was cut by 5 bases, the J end by 4 bases, with 18 bases between. Germline-derived CDR1 and CDR2 are SGHDT and YYEEEE.

This clone appeared a few times. The rearrangement uses TRBV5-1 and TRBJ2-7; D gene unclear. CDR3 size: 12 residues. With 1 base removed from V and 6 bases from J, the gap between germline ends came to 8 bases. Germline lookup yields CDR1 SGHRS and CDR2 YFSETQ. The CDR3 region has the DNA TGCGCCAGCAGCTTGAGCAGCGTCGAGCAGTACTTC. Translated: CASSLSSVEQYF.

The chain employs TRBV19 and TRBJ2-1; D may be TRBD1 (5 bases). Between the trimmed V and J ends, which lost 3 bases and 0 bases, there was a span of 12 bases. This CDR3 is 16 amino acids long. Germline loops: CDR1 LNHDA, CDR2 SQIVND (reference sequence). Here the CDR3 DNA reads TGTGCCAGTAGTATCGCGACAGCGAACTCCTACAATGAGCAGTTCTTC. The encoded protein is CASSIATANSYNEQFF.

CDR3 bases: TGTGCCAGCAGCGAGTTCGACAGGCCGAACTATGGCTACACCTTC. Translating gives CASSEFDRPNYGYTF. The V and J genes are TRBV9 and TRBJ1-2; D may be TRBD1 (6 bases). Germline CDR1 and CDR2: SGDLS and YYNGEE. The CDR3 totals 15 residues. V lost 3 bases and J lost 2, with 14 bases in between.

The chain uses TRBV30 and TRBJ2-5, with D possibly TRBD1 on 6 matching bases. CDR3 length: 12 residues. Germline V gene data show CDR1 as GTSNPN and CDR2 as SVGIG (reference sequence). V lost 4 bases and J 2 bases, leaving 8 bases between the germline ends. The CDR3 region is CAWMRGQETQYF. As DNA, the CDR3 is TGTGCCTGGATGAGGGGGCAAGAGACCCAGTACTTC.

The chain carries TRBV5-6 and TRBJ1-4; D remains unclear. The CDR3 runs 16 residues. Trimming took 2 bases from V and 0 from J, leaving 11 bases between them. Germline V gene sequence: CDR1 SGHDT, CDR2 YYEEEE. This CDR3 is CASSLTDTATNEKLFF. The CDR3 nucleotides read TGTGCCAGCAGCTTAACCGACACGGCAACTAATGAAAAACTGTTTTTT.

This clone showed up just once. Here the CDR3 reads CSASRGGYEQYF. The CDR3 coding sequence is TGCAGCGCCAGTCGGGGGGGTTACGAGCAGTACTTC. The chain is built from TRBV29-1 and TRBJ2-7, with 8 nucleotides matching TRBD2. The CDR3 is 12 amino acids. Unmatched junction bases numbered 6, after V lost 7 bases and J lost 4 bases. In germline, CDR1 is SQVTM, CDR2 ANQGSEA.

This chain uses TRBV5-1 with TRBJ2-7; D uncertain. CDR1 and CDR2 from the germline V gene are SGHRS and YFSETQ. The CDR3 length is 14 residues. The ends were cut back, 1 base at V and 0 bases at J, with 8 bases in the middle. The CDR3 region is CASSLQLNSYEQYF. The CDR3 DNA follows: TGCGCCAGCAGCTTGCAACTAAACTCCTACGAGCAGTACTTC.

This chain links TRBV7-6 with TRBJ2-3; TRBD2 agrees at 13 bases. This CDR3 is 15 amino acids long. The germline V gene encodes CDR1 SGHVS and CDR2 FNYEAQ. The junction had 4 bases not matched to a gene; V was cut back by 4 bases and J by 6 bases. The CDR3 DNA reads TGTGCCAGCAGCTCGCTGACTAGCGGGAGGGATACGCAGTATTTT. This codes for CASSSLTSGRDTQYF.

The chain combines TRBV29-1 with TRBJ1-2; TRBD1 aligns across 8 bases. The CDR3 loop spans 14 amino acids. The trim removed 1 base at V and 2 bases at J, leaving 3 bases unmatched. CDR1 is SQVTM and CDR2 is ANQGSEA in the germline V gene. This chain's CDR3 is CSVEGSGGNYGYTF. DNA for the CDR3: TGCAGCGTTGAAGGTTCAGGGGGCAACTATGGCTACACCTTC. Variable domain in full (rest from reference TRBV29-1 and TRBJ1-2): SAVISQKPSRDICQRGTSLTIQCQVDSQVTMMFWYRQQPGQSLTLIATANQGSEATYESGFVIDKFPISRPNLTFSTLTVSNMSPEDSSIYLCSVEGSGGNYGYTFGSGTRLTVV.

This rearrangement joins TRBV3-1 (or the pseudogene TRBV3-2) to TRBJ1-2, with TRBD1 matching 7 bases. The CDR3 runs to 10 residues. Germline CDR1 reads LGHDT; CDR2 reads YNNKEL (reference sequence). As DNA, the CDR3 is TGTGGGGCAGGGGGACTTTGCTACACCTTC. Translation gives CGAGGLCYTF.

The V and J genes are TRBV30 and TRBJ1-2, with 8 bases aligning to TRBD1. J was trimmed by 3 bases and V by 4 bases; bases with no gene match: 7. CDR1 is GTSNPN and CDR2 is SVGIG in the germline V gene (reference sequence). The CDR3 runs to 14 residues. CDR3 coding DNA: TGTGCCTGGACGGTTGGACAGGGTGACTATGGCTACACCTTC. Its protein product is CAWTVGQGDYGYTF.

The rearrangement links TRBV10-3 to TRBJ2-2; no firm D call. Germline V CDR1 and CDR2: ENHRY, SYGVKD. V lost 7 bases and J 7 bases, leaving 13 bases between the germline ends. This CDR3 has 13 residues. The DNA for the CDR3 is TGTGCCATCACCCCCTCTCCAGACGGGGAGCTGTTTTTT. It translates to CAITPSPDGELFF.

The CDR3 DNA follows: TGTGCCAGCAGGTCGACAGGGGCGAACACTGAAGCTTTCTTT. As protein: CASRSTGANTEAFF. The V call is TRBV7-9, the J call TRBJ1-1; 8 bases line up with TRBD1. CDR3 size: 14 residues. V dropped 6 bases and J dropped 1; count of bases not matched to a gene: 4. Germline V gene data show CDR1 as SEHNR and CDR2 as FQNEAQ (reference sequence). Together with reference TRBV7-9 and TRBJ1-1, the CDR3 gives the full variable domain: DTGVSQNPRHKITKRGQNVTFRCDPISEHNRLYWYRQTLGQGPEFLTYFQNEAQLEKSRLLSDRFSAERPKGSFSTLEIQRTEQGDSAMYLCASRSTGANTEAFFGQGTRLTVV.